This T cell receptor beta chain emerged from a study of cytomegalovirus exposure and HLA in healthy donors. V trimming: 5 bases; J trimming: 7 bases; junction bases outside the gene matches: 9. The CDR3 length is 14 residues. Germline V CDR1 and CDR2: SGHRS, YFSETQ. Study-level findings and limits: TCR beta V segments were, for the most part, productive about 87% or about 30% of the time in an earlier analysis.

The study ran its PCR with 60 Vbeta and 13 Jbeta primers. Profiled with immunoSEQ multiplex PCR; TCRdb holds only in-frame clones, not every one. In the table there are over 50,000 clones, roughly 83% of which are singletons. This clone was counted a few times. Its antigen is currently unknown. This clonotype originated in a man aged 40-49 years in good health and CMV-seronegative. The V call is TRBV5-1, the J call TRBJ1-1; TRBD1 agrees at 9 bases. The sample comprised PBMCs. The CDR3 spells CASRYGTGRDEAFF. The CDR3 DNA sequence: TGCGCCAGCAGATATGGGACAGGGAGGGATGAAGCTTTCTTT. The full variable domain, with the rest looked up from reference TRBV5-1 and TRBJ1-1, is KAGVTQTPRYLIKTRGQQVTLSCSPISGHRSVSWYQQTPGQGLQFLFEYFSETQRNKGNFPGRFSGRQFSNSRSEMNVSTLELGDSALYLCASRYGTGRDEAFFGQGTRLTVV.